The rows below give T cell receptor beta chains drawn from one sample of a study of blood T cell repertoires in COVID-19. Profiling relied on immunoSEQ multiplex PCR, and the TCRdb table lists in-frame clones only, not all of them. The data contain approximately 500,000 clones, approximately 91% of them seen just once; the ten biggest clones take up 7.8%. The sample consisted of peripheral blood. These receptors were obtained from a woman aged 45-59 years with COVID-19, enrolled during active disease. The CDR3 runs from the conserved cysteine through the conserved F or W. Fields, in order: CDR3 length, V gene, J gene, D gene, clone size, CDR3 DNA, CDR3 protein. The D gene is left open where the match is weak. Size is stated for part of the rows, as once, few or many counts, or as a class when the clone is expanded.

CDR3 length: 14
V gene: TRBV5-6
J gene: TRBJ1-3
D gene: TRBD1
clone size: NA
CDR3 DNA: TGTGCCAGCAGCCGGGGGACAGGGGGAAACACCATATATTTT
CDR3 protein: CASSRGTGGNTIYF

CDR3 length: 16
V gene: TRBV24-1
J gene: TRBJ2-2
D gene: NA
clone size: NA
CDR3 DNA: TGTGCCACCAGTGATACCGGGCGGGGTAGCACCGGGGAGCTGTTTTTT
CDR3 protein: CATSDTGRGSTGELFF

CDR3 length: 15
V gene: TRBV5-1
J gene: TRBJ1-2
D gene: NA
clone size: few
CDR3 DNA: TGCGCCAGCAGCTTGGGGGGACAAGCTAACTATGGCTACACCTTC
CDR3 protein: CASSLGGQANYGYTF

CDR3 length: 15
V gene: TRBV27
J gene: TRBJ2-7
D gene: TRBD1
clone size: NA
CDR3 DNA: TGTGCCAGCAGTTTCCTCGGACAGGGCAAATACGAGCAGTACTTC
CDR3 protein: CASSFLGQGKYEQYF

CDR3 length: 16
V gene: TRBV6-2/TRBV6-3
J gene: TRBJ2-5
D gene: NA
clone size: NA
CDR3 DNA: TGTGCCAGCAGCCCCCAAGGGGTATATTTTAAAGAGACCCAGTACTTC
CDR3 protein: CASSPQGVYFKETQYF

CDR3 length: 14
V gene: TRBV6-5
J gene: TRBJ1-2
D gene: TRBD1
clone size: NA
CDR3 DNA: TGTGCCAGCAGTTACTCAAGGACAGGGGGAGGCTACACCTTC
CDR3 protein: CASSYSRTGGGYTF

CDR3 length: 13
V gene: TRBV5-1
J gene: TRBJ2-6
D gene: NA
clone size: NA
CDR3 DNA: TGCGCCAGCAGCGGTGCGGGGGCCAACGTCCTGACTTTC
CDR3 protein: CASSGAGANVLTF

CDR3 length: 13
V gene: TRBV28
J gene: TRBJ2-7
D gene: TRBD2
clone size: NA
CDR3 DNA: TGTGCCAGCAGTTCGGGGGGGCGTAACGAGCAGTACTTC
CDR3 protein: CASSSGGRNEQYF

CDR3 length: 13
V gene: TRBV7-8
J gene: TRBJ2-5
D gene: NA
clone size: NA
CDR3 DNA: TGTGCCAGCAGCCTAAGACAGGAAGAGACCCAGTACTTC
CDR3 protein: CASSLRQEETQYF

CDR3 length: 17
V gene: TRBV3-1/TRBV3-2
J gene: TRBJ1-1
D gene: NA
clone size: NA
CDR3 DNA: TGTGCCAGCGCCCGCGGGGGGCTGAGGGGGTTAAACACTGAAGCTTTCTTT
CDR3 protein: CASARGGLRGLNTEAFF

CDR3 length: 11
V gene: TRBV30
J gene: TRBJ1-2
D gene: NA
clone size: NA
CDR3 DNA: TGTGCCTGGAGACGGAGCTATGGCTACACCTTC
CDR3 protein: CAWRRSYGYTF

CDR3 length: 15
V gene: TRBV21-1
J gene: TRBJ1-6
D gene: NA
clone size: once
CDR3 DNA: TGTGCCAGACCTCAAGTTCAGGGTTATAATTCACCCCTCCACTTT
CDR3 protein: CARPQVQGYNSPLHF

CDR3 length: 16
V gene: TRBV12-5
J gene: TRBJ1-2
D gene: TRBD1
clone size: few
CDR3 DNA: TGTGCTAGTGGTTTGGTACTAGACAGGGGATTCGAGGGCTACACCTTC
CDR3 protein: CASGLVLDRGFEGYTF

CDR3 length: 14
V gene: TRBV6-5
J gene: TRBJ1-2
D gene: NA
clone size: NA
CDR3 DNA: TGTGCCAGCAGTAGGGGGTTGGGGGACTATGGCTACACCTTC
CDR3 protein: CASSRGLGDYGYTF